This TCR beta chain emerged from a study of human T cells and chemical hapten exposure. As for the study in general: An area of 2 cm by approximately 2 cm on upper inner arm skin received 2% DPC for sensitization.

The sample's time point: pre-sensitization, week 0. Treatment in this sample: therapeutic diphenylcyclopropenone sensitization with weekly scalp DPC. This CDR3 is 12 amino acids long. V dropped 2 bases and J dropped 11 bases, with 13 bases sitting between them. CDR1 is MDHEN and CDR2 is SYDVKM in the germline V gene. This clonotype has at least ten counts. TCRdb re-called the RACE reads with MiXCR, one entry per CDR3 protein. Seen here are almost 40,000 distinct CDR3 sequences, 7.6% observed once, and the top ten hold about 1.2%. The sequences come from whole blood, collected in connection with sensitization to the hapten diphenylcyclopropenone (DPC). The chain employs TRBV28 and TRBJ2-7; tentatively, D is TRBD1 or TRBD2 (5 bases each). The source is a woman aged 50 to 60 with alopecia areata. Some clones in this sample may be carry-over from other donors' samples. The CDR3 is CASSLRDGSEYF. Written as DNA, the CDR3 is TGTGCCAGCAGTTTACGGGACGGGTCCGAGTACTTC.